Below are 5 T cell receptor beta chains sequenced from a single sample in a study of blood T cell repertoires in COVID-19 (dated by TCRdb to the early 2020s). The protocol used for the library was the immunoSEQ multiplex PCR assay. This immuneACCESS table, as held by TCRdb, lists in-frame sequences with V and J called but not all clones. Of the missing ones, under half trace to an unresolved V gene in checked studies; the others have no known cause. Here the sample has 250,000 to 300,000 clones; around four fifths occur a single time. The top ten hold around 4.1% of the sample. Sequencing was done on a sample of PBMCs or T cells enriched from blood (not recorded which). These receptors were collected from a man aged 30 to 39 with acute COVID-19.

The chain links TRBV6-5 to TRBJ1-5; no definite D call. V was pared by 6 bases and J by 7 bases, with 19 bases between. CDR3 length equals 15 residues. Germline V gene sequence: CDR1 MNHEY, CDR2 SVGAGI. This chain's CDR3 is CASSPEGKAFQPQHF. The CDR3 coding sequence is TGTGCCAGCAGCCCGGAGGGAAAAGCCTTCCAGCCCCAGCATTTT.

The V call is TRBV7-3, the J call TRBJ1-1, with D unclear. Trimming shortened V by 5 bases and J by 3 bases, and 13 bases separated the two germline ends. CDR1 is SGHTA, CDR2 FQGTGA, per germline. The CDR3 length is 14 residues. The CDR3 is CASSTGGLDTEAFF. The CDR3 DNA sequence: TGTGCCAGCAGCACCGGCGGTTTGGACACTGAAGCTTTCTTT.

The rearrangement links TRBV14 to TRBJ2-5; perhaps TRBD1 as D (6 bases). CDR1 and CDR2 from the germline V gene are SGHDN and FVKESK. The length of the CDR3 is 14 residues. Deletions cut 4 bases from V and 5 bases from J, with 14 bases between. DNA of the CDR3: TGTGCCAGCAGCCGAACCAGGGGATTGGAGACCCAGTACTTC. Its translation: CASSRTRGLETQYF.

The rearrangement links TRBV23-1 to TRBJ2-7; TRBD2 aligns across 10 bases. TRBV23-1 is assigned to the ORF class and has an uncertain function. The CDR3 is 21 residues long. The J segment lost 0 bases and the V segment lost 1 base, leaving 18 bases of the junction unmatched. CDR3 bases: TGCGCCAGCAGTCAATTGGGACACAAGTCGGCTAGCGGGAGTATCTCCTACGAGCAGTACGTC. Translating gives CASSQLGHKSASGSISYEQYV.

The rearrangement joins TRBV2 to TRBJ1-5; 7 bases line up with TRBD1. The CDR3 sequence is 15 residues long. Trimming cost V 6 bases and J 8 bases; bases outside gene matches: 13. The germline V gene has CDR1 SNHLY and CDR2 FYNNEI. The DNA for the CDR3 is TGTGCCAGCAGCGAACGGACAGGCCCCGAGGAGCCCCAGCATTTT. Its protein product is CASSERTGPEEPQHF.